This TCR beta chain is from a study of naive and memory T cell subsets. The CDR3 is 18 amino acids. The V gene end was trimmed by 4 bases and the J gene end by 0 bases; junction bases not matched to a gene: 13. Four PCR rounds used nested alpha and beta constant region primers plus the SP2 primer. A single record per CDR3 protein comes from TCRdb applying MiXCR to the UMI-ligation and nested PCR reads. The sample has 20,000 to 25,000 distinct CDR3 sequences; roughly 6% are singletons. Findings of the study overall: The RNA method is potentially sensitive to activation and differentiation changes.

Specified treatment: skin biopsy from PPD injection site in Mantoux-positive individual. A UMI-containing oligonucleotide was joined by 3' ligation to the TCR cDNA template. Unsorted total RNA, about 1 to 1000 ng, was DNase treated before reverse transcription. This clonotype occurred many times. Its antigen is as yet unknown. The sequenced sample was skin, obtained from a tuberculin skin test site. The TCR sequence derives from an adult in good health. The rearrangement uses TRBV23-1 and TRBJ1-1; 8 nucleotides align to TRBD1. TRBV23-1 is given ORF status, its function remaining uncertain. CDR3 sequence (DNA): TGCGCCAGCAGTCCAGGAGGCAGGGGGCTTATTATGAACACTGAAGCTTTCTTT. Translating gives CASSPGGRGLIMNTEAFF.